Listed below are T cell receptor beta chains from one sample, sequenced in a study of cytomegalovirus exposure and HLA in healthy donors. The assay was immunoSEQ multiplex PCR, and TCRdb's table has in-frame clones only and misses some. This sample has approximately 240,000 clones, with roughly 80% found just once. Sample: PBMCs. The receptors stem from a woman aged 40 to 50 in good health and CMV-seropositive. Both conserved end residues are part of each CDR3. A D gene is named only where the DNA matches it firmly. Size is omitted from some rows. Given values are once, few, many or a class for expanded clones.

size	V	J	D	CDR3	DNA
.	TRBV15	TRBJ1-2	.	CATSTNLGTTPYGYTF	TGTGCCACCAGCACGAATCTAGGTACAACCCCATATGGCTACACCTTC
.	TRBV6-5	TRBJ2-5	TRBD2	CASSYSARGTQETQYF	TGTGCCAGCAGTTACTCGGCGCGGGGGACCCAAGAGACCCAGTACTTC
.	TRBV6-5	TRBJ1-2	TRBD1	CASSSPGEQGGHGYTF	TGTGCCAGCAGTTCCCCCGGGGAACAGGGGGGACATGGCTACACCTTC
.	TRBV19	TRBJ2-3	TRBD1	CASSIGQGDGTDTQYF	TGTGCCAGTAGTATTGGACAGGGTGATGGCACAGATACGCAGTATTTT
.	TRBV29-1	TRBJ2-4	.	CSVGMSTGAKNIQYF	TGCAGCGTTGGCATGTCTACCGGAGCCAAAAACATTCAGTACTTC
.	TRBV13	TRBJ2-7	.	CASSHLALGGEGSYEQYF	TGTGCCAGCAGCCACTTAGCTCTCGGGGGAGAAGGATCCTACGAGCAGTACTTC
.	TRBV9	TRBJ2-1	.	CASSMGQNEQFF	TGTGCCAGCAGCATGGGGCAAAATGAGCAGTTCTTC
.	TRBV11-3	TRBJ2-1	TRBD2	CASSPGLAGTHNEQFF	TGTGCCAGCAGCCCTGGACTAGCGGGGACCCACAATGAGCAGTTCTTC
.	TRBV9	TRBJ2-6	TRBD1	CASSGTGSGANVLTF	TGTGCCAGCAGCGGGACAGGCTCTGGGGCCAACGTCCTGACTTTC
few	TRBV1	TRBJ2-3	.	CTSSQDTSGGPQDTQYF	TGCACCAGCAGCCAAGATACCAGCGGGGGGCCACAAGATACGCAGTATTTT
.	TRBV4-1	TRBJ2-1	TRBD1	CASSLGTANEQFF	TGCGCCAGCAGCCTAGGGACAGCCAATGAGCAGTTCTTC
.	TRBV21-1	TRBJ1-2	.	CASSKCPDSNYGYTF	TGTGCCAGCAGCAAATGCCCGGACTCCAACTATGGCTACACCTTC
.	TRBV7-8	TRBJ2-5	.	CASSTGRTLSETQYF	TGTGCCAGCAGCACAGGACGTACGCTTTCGGAGACCCAGTACTTC
.	TRBV27	TRBJ2-7	.	CASSLRSGSSYEQYF	TGTGCCAGCAGTTTGCGATCGGGGAGCTCCTACGAGCAGTACTTC
.	TRBV5-4	TRBJ2-7	TRBD2	CASSNLAVSYEQYF	TGTGCCAGCAGCAACCTAGCGGTCTCCTACGAGCAGTACTTC
once	TRBV30	TRBJ1-2	.	CAWSQGAYGYTF	TGTGCCTGGAGTCAGGGTGCCTATGGCTACACCTTC
few	TRBV4-3	TRBJ1-6	TRBD1	CASSLRQGGNSPLHF	TGCGCCAGCAGCCTTCGACAGGGCGGCAATTCACCCCTCCACTTT
.	TRBV5-1	TRBJ2-2	.	CASSLLSSGSTGELFF	TGCGCCAGCAGCTTGCTTAGTTCAGGGTCCACCGGGGAGCTGTTTTTT
.	TRBV7-9	TRBJ2-7	.	CASSSNYEQYF	TGTGCCAGCAGCTCTAACTACGAGCAGTACTTC
few	TRBV4-2	TRBJ2-7	.	CASSQVFPGREQYF	TGTGCCAGCAGCCAAGTTTTTCCAGGGAGGGAGCAGTACTTC
once	TRBV11-2	TRBJ1-1	.	CASSQDYSKAFF	TGTGCCAGCAGCCAAGACTACTCAAAAGCTTTCTTT
.	TRBV7-6	TRBJ2-1	.	CASSFRYNEQFF	TGTGCCAGCAGCTTCCGCTACAATGAGCAGTTCTTC
.	TRBV2	TRBJ1-2	TRBD1	CARGTVRDYTF	TGTGCCAGAGGGACAGTAAGGGACTACACCTTC
few	TRBV21-1	TRBJ1-2	.	CASSKEETGGNGYTF	TGTGCCAGCAGCAAAGAGGAGACAGGGGGCAATGGCTACACCTTC
.	TRBV7-2	TRBJ2-4	TRBD2	CASTSIGGRGNIQYF	TGTGCCAGCACCTCAATTGGAGGGAGGGGAAACATTCAGTACTTC
.	TRBV6-1	TRBJ2-5	TRBD1	CASSNHGTGRETQYF	TGTGCCAGCAGCAACCACGGGACAGGGCGAGAGACCCAGTACTTC
.	TRBV7-9	TRBJ2-3	TRBD2	CASSLGLAGMGDTQYF	TGTGCCAGCAGCTTAGGACTAGCGGGGATGGGAGATACGCAGTATTTT
.	TRBV7-2	TRBJ1-4	TRBD1	CASSLAGQGEEKLFF	TGTGCCAGCAGCTTAGCAGGCCAGGGGGAAGAAAAACTGTTTTTT
.	TRBV7-3	TRBJ2-2	TRBD1	CASSLNRGSGNTGELFF	TGTGCCAGCAGCTTAAACAGGGGGTCCGGGAACACCGGGGAGCTGTTTTTT
.	TRBV4-3	TRBJ2-1	TRBD2	CASSPASGPPYNEQFF	TGCGCCAGCTCCCCTGCTAGCGGGCCGCCCTACAATGAGCAGTTCTTC
once	TRBV6-6	TRBJ1-5	.	CASSSDRIQPQHF	TGTGCCAGCAGTTCCGACAGGATTCAGCCCCAGCATTTT
.	TRBV28	TRBJ1-3	.	CASSLRRISGNTIYF	TGTGCCAGCAGTTTGAGGCGGATCTCTGGAAACACCATATATTTT
.	TRBV6-5	TRBJ1-1	TRBD1	CASSPPFDRGAEAFF	TGTGCCAGCAGTCCACCTTTCGACAGGGGCGCTGAAGCTTTCTTT
.	TRBV5-1	TRBJ1-2	TRBD1	CASSLAQGYGYTF	TGCGCCAGCAGCTTGGCACAGGGGTATGGCTACACCTTC
.	TRBV6-6	TRBJ1-6	TRBD1	CASSRGQGPTPLHF	TGTGCCAGCAGCCGGGGACAGGGTCCGACACCCCTCCACTTT
few	TRBV19	TRBJ2-5	.	CASSIVTDQETQYF	TGTGCCAGTAGTATCGTGACAGATCAAGAGACCCAGTACTTC
.	TRBV9	TRBJ2-3	.	CASSWRAGASTDTQYF	TGTGCCAGCAGCTGGAGGGCGGGGGCTAGCACAGATACGCAGTATTTT
.	TRBV5-4	TRBJ2-3	TRBD2	CASSTRLAANTDTQYF	TGTGCCAGCAGCACGAGACTAGCGGCTAACACAGATACGCAGTATTTT
.	TRBV12-5	TRBJ1-5	TRBD1	CASGSGTGGSERNQPQHF	TGTGCTAGTGGTTCCGGGACAGGGGGCTCGGAGCGCAATCAGCCCCAGCATTTT
.	TRBV28	TRBJ1-1	.	CASSPPSGRPGGTEAFF	TGTGCCAGCAGTCCTCCCTCAGGTAGGCCCGGGGGGACTGAAGCTTTCTTT
.	TRBV5-4	TRBJ2-1	TRBD1	CASSSYLPGQGGNEQFF	TGTGCCAGCAGTTCCTATCTACCGGGACAGGGGGGCAATGAGCAGTTCTTC
.	TRBV7-9	TRBJ1-5	TRBD1	CASSPGLGGWGNQPQHF	TGTGCCAGCAGCCCCGGATTAGGGGGCTGGGGCAATCAGCCCCAGCATTTT
.	TRBV29-1	TRBJ2-1	.	CSVGGPGDEQFF	TGCAGCGTTGGAGGTCCAGGGGATGAGCAGTTCTTC
.	TRBV7-8	TRBJ2-1	TRBD1	CASSLGRDSSSYNEQFF	TGTGCCAGCAGCTTAGGCCGGGACAGCAGCTCCTACAATGAGCAGTTCTTC
.	TRBV5-1	TRBJ2-5	.	CASRASIPLTETQYF	TGCGCCAGCAGGGCCTCCATTCCGCTTACAGAGACCCAGTACTTC
.	TRBV29-1	TRBJ1-2	.	CSVMSQDSSGGYTF	TGCAGCGTTATGTCGCAAGATAGTAGCGGGGGCTACACCTTC
once	TRBV7-6	TRBJ2-5	.	CASSPYEGVRETQYF	TGTGCCAGCAGCCCGTACGAAGGAGTACGAGAGACCCAGTACTTC
.	TRBV28	TRBJ1-6	.	CASRRTNSPLHF	TGTGCCAGCCGCCGGACAAATTCACCCCTCCACTTT
.	TRBV5-6	TRBJ1-1	.	CASSFYPAGVAEAFF	TGTGCCAGCAGCTTTTACCCCGCCGGAGTGGCTGAAGCTTTCTTT
.	TRBV7-3	TRBJ2-1	.	CASSLVQKFNEQFF	TGTGCCAGCAGCTTGGTCCAGAAGTTCAATGAGCAGTTCTTC
.	TRBV9	TRBJ1-1	TRBD1	CASSANKGTGRTEAFF	TGTGCCAGCAGCGCGAATAAGGGGACAGGGAGGACTGAAGCTTTCTTT
once	TRBV5-1	TRBJ2-2	TRBD2	CASLGGTNTGELFF	TGCGCCAGCCTCGGGGGGACGAACACCGGGGAGCTGTTTTTT
.	TRBV14	TRBJ2-3	TRBD2	CASSPLAGGKGQYF	TGTGCCAGCAGCCCACTAGCGGGGGGCAAGGGGCAGTATTTT
.	TRBV11-2	TRBJ2-5	TRBD2	CASSSNPGGETQYF	TGTGCCAGCAGCTCCAACCCGGGGGGAGAGACCCAGTACTTC
.	TRBV19	TRBJ2-7	TRBD1	CASSTHGTGGEEQYF	TGTGCCAGTAGTACCCATGGGACAGGGGGAGAAGAGCAGTACTTC
.	TRBV7-2	TRBJ1-1	TRBD1	CAITRTGGVNTEAFF	TGTGCCATCACACGGACAGGGGGCGTGAACACTGAAGCTTTCTTT
once	TRBV4-1	TRBJ2-7	TRBD2	CASRGEGSYEQYF	TGCGCCAGTCGAGGGGAGGGCTCCTACGAGCAGTACTTC
.	TRBV7-9	TRBJ1-2	.	CSSTPPGGGGYTF	TGTTCCAGCACCCCCCCGGGCGGGGGGGGCTACACCTTC